Listed here are 25 T cell receptor beta chains from one sample, sequenced in a study of blood T cell repertoires in COVID-19. Produced via immunoSEQ multiplex PCR; TCRdb's table is partial and in-frame only. The table records a few hundred thousand clones, 80% to 90% of them present only once. The source material was PBMCs or T cells enriched from blood (not recorded which). All receptors come from a man in his thirties or forties who had recovered from COVID-19.

The rearrangement links TRBV3-1 (or the pseudogene TRBV3-2) to TRBJ1-2; 8 bases are a match to TRBD1. Germline V lookup: CDR1 LGHDT, CDR2 YNNKEL (reference sequence). With 4 bases clipped from V and 7 bases from J, the junction kept 8 bases outside the gene matches. The CDR3 has 14 amino acids. The CDR3 nucleotides read TGTGCCAGCAGCCTAGACAGGGGAGTCGGTGGCTACACCTTC. This encodes CASSLDRGVGGYTF.

This rearrangement joins TRBV6-5 to TRBJ1-2; D is unresolved. CDR1 and CDR2 (germline): MNHEY, SVGAGI. V shed 6 bases and J shed 3 bases, with 14 bases lying between them. The CDR3 contains 14 residues. The CDR3 DNA sequence: TGTGCCAGCAGCCTAGAAGGAGGGTACTATGGCTACACCTTC. This translates into CASSLEGGYYGYTF.

The chain joins TRBV19 to TRBJ2-1, with 9 bases lining up with TRBD2. The CDR3 length is 16 residues. V lost 2 bases to trimming and J lost 4 bases; unmatched junction nucleotides: 6. Looked up from germline, CDR1 is LNHDA and CDR2 is SQIVND (reference sequence). The CDR3 bases are TGTGCCAGTAGTATACTGTGGCGGGGGGGTTACAATGAGCAGTTCTTC. This sequence encodes CASSILWRGGYNEQFF.

The rearrangement uses TRBV27 and TRBJ2-1; TRBD2 matches 8 bases. This CDR3 region has 15 residues. With V trimmed by 2 bases and J by 8 bases, 8 bases remained unmatched. The germline CDR1 and CDR2 sequences are MNHEY and SMNVEV (reference sequence). The CDR3 is CASSLIGGARYEQFF. CDR3 coding DNA: TGTGCCAGCAGTTTAATCGGGGGGGCCAGATATGAGCAGTTCTTC.

This clone was observed once. In DNA form, the CDR3 reads TGTGCCAGCAGCTTAGACAGGGTGGGTGGCTACACCTTC. Protein product: CASSLDRVGGYTF. The chain combines TRBV7-2 with TRBJ1-2; maybe TRBD1 (6 bases). Germline values: CDR1 SGHTA, CDR2 FQGNSA. The length of the CDR3 is 13 residues. The germline V and J ends were trimmed by 1 base and 7 bases, with 10 bases remaining between them.

V and J are TRBV9 and TRBJ2-7; 7 bases line up with TRBD2. The CDR3 totals 14 residues. Per the germline V gene, CDR1 is SGDLS and CDR2 is YYNGEE. Germline trimming cut 4 bases from V and 1 base from J; bases unmatched to any gene: 5. The chain's CDR3 is CASSPRAGSYEQYF. The CDR3 DNA reads as TGTGCCAGCAGCCCCCGAGCGGGGTCCTACGAGCAGTACTTC. Full variable domain (missing parts from reference TRBV9 and TRBJ2-7): DSGVTQTPKHLITATGQRVTLRCSPRSGDLSVYWYQQSLDQGLQFLIQYYNGEERAKGNILERFSAQQFPDLHSELNLSSLELGDSALYFCASSPRAGSYEQYFGPGTRLTVT.

This clone occurred a few times. This rearrangement joins TRBV14 to TRBJ2-3; 11 bases are shared with TRBD2. CDR3 length: 14 residues. J was trimmed by 3 bases and V by 5 bases; bases with no gene match: 1. CDR1 and CDR2 from the germline V gene are SGHDN and FVKESK. CDR3 protein: CASSTSGGTDTQYF. Here the CDR3 DNA reads TGTGCCAGCAGCACTAGCGGGGGAACAGATACGCAGTATTTT.

The J gene is TRBJ2-5, the V gene TRBV7-3; 9 nucleotides agree with TRBD2. Germline loops: CDR1 SGHTA, CDR2 FQGTGA. The CDR3 runs to 13 residues. Trimming removed 8 bases from V and 1 base from J; junction bases left unmatched: 2. Here the CDR3 DNA reads TGTGCCAGCTCGCGGGGGGGCCAAGAGACCCAGTACTTC. It specifies CASSRGGQETQYF. Full variable domain (missing parts from reference TRBV7-3 and TRBJ2-5): GAGVSQTPSNKVTEKGKYVELRCDPISGHTALYWYRQSLGQGPEFLIYFQGTGAADDSGLPNDRFFAVRPEGSVSTLKIQRTERGDSAVYLCASSRGGQETQYFGPGTRLLVL.

In this sample, this clone turned up once. The chain is built from TRBV19 and TRBJ2-2; D gene uncertain. From germline, CDR1 is LNHDA and CDR2 SQIVND (reference sequence). The CDR3 contains 16 residues. V was shortened by 0 bases and J by 7 bases, with 15 bases between the two germline ends. The CDR3 DNA follows: TGTGCCAGTAGTATAGAGAGTCGGAGAACTGGCGGGGAGCTGTTTTTT. This gives the protein CASSIESRRTGGELFF.

The V gene is TRBV10-3, the J gene TRBJ2-5, with 8 bases lining up with TRBD2. This CDR3 has 15 residues. Looked up from germline, CDR1 is ENHRY and CDR2 is SYGVKD. The J segment lost 5 bases and the V segment lost 2 bases, leaving 7 bases of the junction unmatched. CDR3 protein: CAISELGTRLETQYF. CDR3 in DNA: TGTGCCATCAGTGAGCTCGGGACTAGATTGGAGACCCAGTACTTC.

The table lists this clone with a count of one. J is TRBJ2-5 and V is TRBV4-2; 9 nucleotides match TRBD2. V lost 0 bases, J lost 4 bases, and 9 bases stayed unmatched. This CDR3 contains 17 residues. Germline V gene data show CDR1 as LGHNA and CDR2 as YNFKEQ. The CDR3 region is CASSQEFPAGGGETQYF. Here the CDR3 DNA reads TGTGCCAGCAGCCAAGAGTTCCCAGCGGGGGGCGGAGAGACCCAGTACTTC.

The genes are TRBV4-3 and TRBJ1-6, with D perhaps matching TRBD1 (6 bases). V lost 0 bases and J lost 8, with 11 bases in between. The CDR3 spans 15 residues. Per germline, CDR1 LGHNA and CDR2 YSLEER. CDR3 in amino acids: CASSQDRGRHSPLHF. CDR3 in DNA: TGCGCCAGCAGCCAAGACAGGGGTAGACATTCACCCCTCCACTTT.

The chain combines TRBV2 with TRBJ2-5; D is uncertain. Germline V gene lookup returns CDR1 SNHLY and CDR2 FYNNEI. Trimming pared 0 bases from V and 5 bases from J, leaving 10 bases between. The CDR3 totals 14 residues. CDR3 amino acids: CASSEAVIGETQYF. The CDR3 DNA reads as TGTGCCAGCAGTGAAGCGGTCATCGGGGAGACCCAGTACTTC.

The CDR3 DNA reads as TGTGCCAGCAGTGCATTGAGTAGCGGCACAGATACGCAGTATTTT. The encoded protein is CASSALSSGTDTQYF. The rearrangement links TRBV9 to TRBJ2-3, with D maybe TRBD2 (5 bases). The germline V gene has CDR1 SGDLS and CDR2 YYNGEE. Trimming cost V 5 bases and J 1 base, with 14 bases left between them. The CDR3 runs 15 residues.

This rearrangement joins TRBV7-9 to TRBJ2-3, with D hard to call. CDR3 length equals 13 residues. Germline lookup yields CDR1 SEHNR and CDR2 FQNEAQ (reference sequence). Trimming removed 3 bases from V and 2 bases from J, with 6 bases in between. The CDR3 protein is CASSLAYTDTQYF. CDR3 nucleotide sequence: TGTGCCAGCAGCTTGGCTTACACAGATACGCAGTATTTT.

This clone has only one observation. The rearrangement joins TRBV2 to TRBJ1-3; 7 bases are a match to TRBD1. V gave up 6 bases and J gave up 8 bases; unmatched junction bases: 4. CDR1 is SNHLY, CDR2 FYNNEI, per germline. The CDR3 spans 12 residues. The CDR3 DNA reads TGTGCCAGCAGCCGTACAGGGGACACCATATATTTT. Its protein product is CASSRTGDTIYF.

V usage is TRBV5-1 and J usage is TRBJ1-2, with 8 nucleotides matching TRBD1. The V gene's germline CDR1 is SGHRS and CDR2 YFSETQ. The CDR3 sequence is 14 residues long. V lost 4 bases, J lost 8 bases, and 10 bases stayed unmatched. CDR3 residues: CASSAMTGEKGYTF. The DNA for the CDR3 is TGCGCCAGCAGCGCGATGACAGGGGAAAAGGGCTACACCTTC. Drawing the rest from reference TRBV5-1 and TRBJ1-2, the complete variable domain is KAGVTQTPRYLIKTRGQQVTLSCSPISGHRSVSWYQQTPGQGLQFLFEYFSETQRNKGNFPGRFSGRQFSNSRSEMNVSTLELGDSALYLCASSAMTGEKGYTFGSGTRLTVV.

The V gene is TRBV5-4, the J gene TRBJ1-6; D is ambiguous. V lost 3 bases, J lost 0 bases, and 10 bases lay in between. Germline V lookup: CDR1 SGHNT, CDR2 YYREEE (reference sequence). This CDR3 comprises 16 residues. CDR3 amino acids: CASSSEGLSYNSPLHF. CDR3 nucleotides: TGTGCCAGCAGCTCGGAGGGCCTCTCCTATAATTCACCCCTCCACTTT.

This chain connects TRBV5-1 to TRBJ2-7; tentative D call: TRBD2 (6 bases). Trimming shortened V by 0 bases and J by 5 bases, and 12 bases separated the two germline ends. Germline CDR1 SGHRS, CDR2 YFSETQ. The CDR3 covers 14 residues. DNA for the CDR3: TGCGCCAGCAGCTTGGGGGGGAGGTTCAACGAGCAGTACTTC. Translated: CASSLGGRFNEQYF.

The chain uses TRBV30 and TRBJ2-1, with 8 bases lining up with TRBD2. This CDR3 has 15 residues. The junction had 7 bases not matched to a gene; V was cut back by 0 bases and J by 6 bases. In germline, CDR1 is GTSNPN, CDR2 SVGIG (reference sequence). CDR3 protein: CAWSVLGGAPNEQFF. In DNA, the CDR3 is TGTGCCTGGAGTGTACTCGGGGGGGCTCCCAATGAGCAGTTCTTC.

The gene calls are TRBV7-2 and TRBJ1-2; unclear D gene. Germline values: CDR1 SGHTA, CDR2 FQGNSA. The CDR3 sequence is 18 residues long. The V end lost 1 base, the J end lost 1 base, and 19 bases lay between the germline ends. The CDR3 spells CASSLEVGRRFFNYGYTF. The DNA of the CDR3 is TGTGCCAGCAGCTTAGAAGTCGGCCGGAGATTTTTTAACTATGGCTACACCTTC.

The genes are TRBV6-5 and TRBJ1-6; 7 bases map to TRBD1. The CDR3 has 15 amino acids. J gave up 6 bases and V 7 bases, and 9 bases lay outside the gene matches. CDR1 and CDR2 (germline): MNHEY, SVGAGI. CDR3 nucleotides: TGTGCCAGCAACACCGAAGACAGGGCTAATTCACCCCTCCACTTT. Protein sequence: CASNTEDRANSPLHF.

The table lists this clone with a count of one. The chain joins TRBV7-2 to TRBJ1-2; D gene unclear. The ends were cut back, 1 base at V and 4 bases at J, with 13 bases in the middle. CDR1 SGHTA and CDR2 FQGNSA come from the germline V gene. This CDR3 contains 15 residues. CDR3 sequence reads: CASSLVIARIYGYTF. The CDR3 nucleotides are TGTGCCAGCAGCTTAGTGATCGCCAGAATCTATGGCTACACCTTC.

The DNA of the CDR3 is TGTGCCAGCAGCCGATGGACAGGGGATGGCTACACCTTC. It codes for CASSRWTGDGYTF. The chain carries TRBV7-6 and TRBJ1-2, with TRBD1 identical over 9 bases. The CDR3 totals 13 residues. The V gene end was trimmed by 5 bases and the J gene end by 6 bases; junction bases not matched to a gene: 4. Germline V gene lookup returns CDR1 SGHVS and CDR2 FNYEAQ.

V gene TRBV15 combines with J gene TRBJ1-6, with TRBD1 matching 9 bases. The CDR3 consists of 13 residues. V shed 7 bases, J shed 9 bases, and the junction held 4 bases outside the gene matches. Germline CDR1 is LNHNV and CDR2 is YYDKDF (reference sequence). Here the CDR3 reads CATMGQGPSPLHF. The CDR3 region has the DNA TGTGCCACCATGGGACAGGGCCCTTCACCCCTCCACTTT.